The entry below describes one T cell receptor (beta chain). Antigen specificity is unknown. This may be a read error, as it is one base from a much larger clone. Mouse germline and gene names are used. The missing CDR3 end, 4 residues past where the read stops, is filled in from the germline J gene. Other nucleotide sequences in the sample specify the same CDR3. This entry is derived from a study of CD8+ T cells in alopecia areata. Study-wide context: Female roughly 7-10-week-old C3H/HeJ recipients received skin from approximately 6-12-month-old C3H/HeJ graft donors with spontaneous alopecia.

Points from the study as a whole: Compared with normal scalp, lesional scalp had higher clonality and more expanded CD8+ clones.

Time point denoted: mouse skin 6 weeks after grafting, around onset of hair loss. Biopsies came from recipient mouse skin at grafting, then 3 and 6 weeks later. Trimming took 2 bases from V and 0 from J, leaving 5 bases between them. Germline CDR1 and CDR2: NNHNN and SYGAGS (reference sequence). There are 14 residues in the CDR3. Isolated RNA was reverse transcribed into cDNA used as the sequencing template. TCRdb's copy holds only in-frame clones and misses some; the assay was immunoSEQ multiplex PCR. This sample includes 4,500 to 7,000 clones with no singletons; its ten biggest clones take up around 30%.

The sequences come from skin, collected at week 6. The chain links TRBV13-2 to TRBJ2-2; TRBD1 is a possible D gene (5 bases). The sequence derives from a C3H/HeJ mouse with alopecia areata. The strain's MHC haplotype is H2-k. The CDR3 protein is CASGETANTGQLYF. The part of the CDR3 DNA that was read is TGTGCCAGCGGTGAGACAGCAAACACCGGG.